Listed below are T cell receptor beta chains from one sample, sequenced in a study of cytomegalovirus exposure and HLA in healthy donors. The table came from immunoSEQ multiplex PCR; TCRdb's copy has only in-frame clones and leaves some out. The table includes under 200,000 clones, about 77% detected once. Sequencing was done on a sample of PBMCs. The receptors shown here come from a man in his sixties in good health and CMV-seronegative. Each CDR3 is given with its conserved first and last residue. The D gene is left open where the match is weak. Rows may omit the clone size; those that give it use once, few, many or a size class.

v_call	clone_size	d_call	j_call	cdr3_nt	cdr3_aa
TRBV28	.	.	TRBJ1-3	TGTGCCAGCTGGAGCTCTGGAAACACCATATATTTT	CASWSSGNTIYF
TRBV6-5	.	.	TRBJ1-4	TGTGCCAGCAGTTACTCTGACGGGAATGAAAAACTGTTTTTT	CASSYSDGNEKLFF
TRBV7-9	.	TRBD2	TRBJ2-7	TGTGCCAGCAGCCAGGGACTAGCAAGAACCTACGAGCAGTACTTC	CASSQGLARTYEQYF
TRBV15	.	TRBD1	TRBJ2-7	TGTGCCACCGGGACAGCCACCTACGAGCAGTACTTC	CATGTATYEQYF
TRBV7-7	.	TRBD2	TRBJ2-2	TGTGCCAGCAGCTGGGGACTAGCGGGTACCGGGGAGCTGTTTTTT	CASSWGLAGTGELFF
TRBV30	.	.	TRBJ1-3	TGTGCCTGGAGGAAGGGCACAGGAGACACCATATATTTT	CAWRKGTGDTIYF
TRBV19	.	.	TRBJ1-1	TGTGCCAGTAGTATCGTCGGGGGTGCTGAAGCTTTCTTT	CASSIVGGAEAFF
TRBV19	once	TRBD1	TRBJ1-1	TGTGCCAGTAGTATACCCCGACAGGGGGCGAGGACTGAAGCTTTCTTT	CASSIPRQGARTEAFF
TRBV18	.	.	TRBJ1-1	TGTGCCAGCTCACCGGCTTCGACCCTTGGAGGGCCTGAAGCTTTCTTT	CASSPASTLGGPEAFF
TRBV6-1	.	.	TRBJ1-1	TGTGCCAGCAGTGACCGGGACACTGAAGCTTTCTTT	CASSDRDTEAFF
TRBV5-4	.	TRBD1	TRBJ1-2	TGTGCCAGCAGCTTCGGTGCCGCGGACAGGGGGCGAATTGGCTACACCTTC	CASSFGAADRGRIGYTF
TRBV9	once	TRBD2	TRBJ2-1	TGTGCCAGCAGCGCCCGAGCACTAGCGGGTTACAATGAGCAGTTCTTC	CASSARALAGYNEQFF
TRBV18	few	TRBD1	TRBJ2-2	TGTGCCAGCTCACCATATCCCCCCGGGACAGGGAACACCGGGGAGCTGTTTTTT	CASSPYPPGTGNTGELFF
TRBV6-5	.	TRBD2	TRBJ2-1	TGTGCCAGCAGGACCGGGACTAGCGGGAAATATGAGCAGTTCTTC	CASRTGTSGKYEQFF
TRBV19	.	.	TRBJ1-1	TGTGCCAGTAGCTCACGGAGGAACACTGAAGCTTTCTTT	CASSSRRNTEAFF
TRBV30	few	.	TRBJ1-2	TGTGCCTGGAGTACACAGGGCTTGAGAGGATCTGGCTACCCCTTC	CAWSTQGLRGSGYPF
TRBV6-5	few	.	TRBJ1-1	TGTGCCAGCAGTTTCAGGTTTACGAACACTGAAGCTTTCTTT	CASSFRFTNTEAFF